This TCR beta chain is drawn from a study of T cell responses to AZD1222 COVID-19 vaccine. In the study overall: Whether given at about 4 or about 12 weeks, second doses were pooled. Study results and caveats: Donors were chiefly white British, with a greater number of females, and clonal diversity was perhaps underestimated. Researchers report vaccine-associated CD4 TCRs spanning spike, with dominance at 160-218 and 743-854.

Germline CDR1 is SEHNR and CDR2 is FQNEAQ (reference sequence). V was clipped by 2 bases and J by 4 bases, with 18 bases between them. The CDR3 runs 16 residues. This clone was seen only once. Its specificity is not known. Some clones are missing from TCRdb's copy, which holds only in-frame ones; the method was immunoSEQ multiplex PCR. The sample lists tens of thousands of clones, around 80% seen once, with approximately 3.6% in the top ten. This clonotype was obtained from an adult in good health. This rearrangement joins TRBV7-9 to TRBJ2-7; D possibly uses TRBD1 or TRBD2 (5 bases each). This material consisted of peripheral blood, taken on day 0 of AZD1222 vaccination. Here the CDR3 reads CASSLRDEGFGYEQYF. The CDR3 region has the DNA TGTGCCAGCAGCTTACGGGACGAGGGATTCGGATACGAGCAGTACTTC.